Presented here are 24 T cell receptor beta chains from one specimen sequenced in a study of molecular identifiers for immune sequencing clone quantification. TCRdb re-derived calls from the PCR reads in MiXCR, one entry per CDR3 protein. The data show about 320,000 distinct CDR3 sequences, 20% to 25% seen once. The sample comprised naive CD8+ T cells from blood, with Jurkat cell RNA spiked in. Documented subset: FACS-sorted CD8+CD4-CCR7+CD45RA+ naive T cells. Receptors originate from a human donor in good health. Some libraries in this study had Jurkat cell RNA spiked in.

About this clonotype itself: A read error may explain this, as a much larger clone is one base away. This chain uses TRBV7-9 with TRBJ2-7; D is perhaps TRBD1 or TRBD2 (6 bases each). This CDR3 region has 14 residues. CDR1 is SEHNR, CDR2 FQNEAQ, per germline (reference sequence). CDR3 protein: CANSLGRGVDEQYF. In DNA, the CDR3 is TGTGCCAACAGCTTGGGAAGGGGGGTGGACGAGCAGTACTTC.

This clonotype was observed at least ten times. V usage is TRBV12-5 and J usage is TRBJ2-1; D may be TRBD1 (5 bases). The CDR3 loop spans 17 amino acids. Trimming took off 8 bases at V and 3 bases at J, with 23 bases between the two ends. Germline CDR1 is LGHNT and CDR2 is FRNRAP. CDR3 coding DNA: TGTGCTAGTTCTTCGAACCCGGGCAGGGTCTTCTACAATGAGCAGTTCTTC. It translates to CASSSNPGRVFYNEQFF.

This clonotype was picked up many times. The rearrangement links TRBV4-3 to TRBJ2-3; 7 bases match TRBD2. CDR1 and CDR2 (germline): LGHNA, YSLEER. V lost 1 base and J lost 2; bases outside the gene matches: 9. The CDR3 extends over 17 amino acids. DNA for the CDR3: TGCGCCAGCAGCCAAGTTCTAGCGGAACCGCTCACAGATACGCAGTATTTT. Encoded protein: CASSQVLAEPLTDTQYF.

There are many counts of this clonotype. The V call is TRBV28, the J call TRBJ1-1, with 7 positions matching TRBD1. CDR3 length: 15 residues. The germline CDR1 and CDR2 sequences are MDHEN and SYDVKM. The junction had 6 bases not matched to a gene; V was cut back by 4 bases and J by 1 base. The chain's CDR3 is CASSSEDRENTEAFF. Written as DNA, the CDR3 is TGTGCCAGCAGTTCGGAAGACAGGGAGAACACTGAAGCTTTCTTT.

Of note for this clonotype: A much larger clone differs by one base, so this may be a read error. No conserved phenylalanine or tryptophan ends this CDR3, so it is likely a read error. The V call is TRBV9, the J call TRBJ1-3; possible D gene TRBD1, 6 bases. CDR3 length equals 15 residues. Germline V gene data show CDR1 as SGDLS and CDR2 as YYNGEE. Trimming removed 0 bases at V and 0 bases at J, with 7 bases between. CDR3 protein: CASSVGTDSGNTIYL. The CDR3 DNA follows: TGTGCCAGCAGCGTAGGGACAGACTCTGGAAACACCATATATCTT.

Comment on this clonotype: One base away lies a much larger clone, so this may be a sequencing read error. The rearrangement links TRBV5-1 to TRBJ2-1, with D unclear. The germline V gene encodes CDR1 SGHRS and CDR2 YFSETQ. The CDR3 extends over 13 amino acids. The CDR3 protein is CASSLGIYNGQFF. As DNA, the CDR3 is TGCGCCAGCAGCTTGGGGATATACAATGGGCAGTTCTTC.

This clonotype was detected ten times or more. V gene TRBV6-2 or TRBV6-3 combines with J gene TRBJ2-7; maybe TRBD1 (5 bases). Trimming shortened V by 5 bases and J by 5 bases, and 13 bases separated the two germline ends. This CDR3 region has 13 residues. In germline, CDR1 is MNHEY, CDR2 SVGEGT. As DNA, the CDR3 is TGTGCCAGCAGTCCCGGACAATTCCACGAGCAGTACTTC. Translating gives CASSPGQFHEQYF.

In this sample, this clonotype turned up many times. This sequence joins TRBV4-3 and TRBJ1-1, with D perhaps matching TRBD1 (5 bases). In germline, CDR1 is LGHNA, CDR2 YSLEER. The CDR3 sequence is 18 residues long. Trimming removed 2 bases from V and 4 bases from J, with 23 bases in between. CDR3 DNA sequence: TGCGCCAGCAGCCAACTAGCCGGGGGGAGAGGGAAAGGCACTGAAGCTTTCTTT. Protein: CASSQLAGGRGKGTEAFF.

Points on this clonotype: This may be a read error, as it is one base from a much larger clone. V usage is TRBV7-2 and J usage is TRBJ2-7; 7 nucleotides align to TRBD2. From germline, CDR1 is SGHTA and CDR2 FQGNSA. The CDR3 has 14 residues. Trimming removed 3 bases from V and 3 bases from J; junction bases left unmatched: 5. CDR3 sequence (DNA): TGTGCCAGCAGCTTTAGCGGGTATTACTACGAGCAGTACTTC. Its protein is CASSFSGYYYEQYF.

The rearrangement uses TRBV10-3 and TRBJ2-7; D may be TRBD2 (6 bases). V was shortened by 3 bases and J by 1 base, with 10 bases between the two germline ends. The V gene's germline CDR1 is ENHRY and CDR2 SYGVKD. The CDR3 loop spans 14 amino acids. CDR3 DNA: TGTGCCATCAGTGAAATAGCGGAATCCTACGAGCAGTACTTC. It is translated as CAISEIAESYEQYF.

This clonotype was picked up many times. This chain links TRBV29-1 with TRBJ2-3; D not resolved. V was shortened by 1 base and J by 0 bases, with 5 bases between the two germline ends. CDR3 size: 13 residues. CDR1 SQVTM and CDR2 ANQGSEA come from the germline V gene. The DNA of the CDR3 is TGCAGCGTTGAAGTCGGCAGCACAGATACGCAGTATTTT. It is translated as CSVEVGSTDTQYF.

The chain has TRBV19 and TRBJ1-5; D is unclear. Trimming took off 8 bases at V and 11 bases at J, with 13 bases between the two ends. The CDR3 is 11 residues long. Germline V gene sequence: CDR1 LNHDA, CDR2 SQIVND (reference sequence). CDR3 nucleotide sequence: TGTGCCAGTTCCCATGGTGGGGCCCAGCATTTT. Encoded protein: CASSHGGAQHF.

Note on this clonotype: A much larger clonotype is one base distant, so this may be a read error. The conserved final phenylalanine or tryptophan is absent from the CDR3, which likely points to a read error. This chain joins TRBV7-9 and TRBJ1-1, with 9 bases matching TRBD1. CDR1 SEHNR and CDR2 FQNEAQ come from the germline V gene (reference sequence). V trimming: 1 base; J trimming: 2 bases; junction bases outside the gene matches: 5. This CDR3 has 16 amino acids. CDR3 bases: TGTGCCAGCAGCTTAGAGGGGACAGGGATAAACACTGAAGCTTTCTCT. It codes for CASSLEGTGINTEAFS.

A word on this clonotype: It may be a read error: a sequence one base away is much more abundant. The chain carries TRBV29-1 and TRBJ1-1; D not resolved. Trimming took off 7 bases at V and 2 bases at J, with 11 bases between the two ends. The germline V gene has CDR1 SQVTM and CDR2 ANQGSEA. This CDR3 contains 12 residues. CDR3 sequence: CSGRMANTEAFF. As DNA, the CDR3 is TGCAGCGGACGGATGGCAAACACTGAAGCTTTCTTT.

This clonotype has at least ten counts. The rearrangement joins TRBV14 to TRBJ1-1; 7 positions agree with TRBD1. Germline CDR1 is SGHDN and CDR2 is FVKESK. This CDR3 region has 17 residues. Trimming at V came to 0 bases and at J to 5 bases, leaving 12 bases not matched to a gene. Here the CDR3 DNA reads TGTGCCAGCAGCCAAGAGCCACCCAGGGACAGCTCAACTGAAGCTTTCTTT. It specifies CASSQEPPRDSSTEAFF.

This clonotype has just one count. Being one base from a much bigger clone, this may be a read error. The chain carries TRBV30 and TRBJ1-5; TRBD1 might be the D (5 bases). The CDR3 totals 14 residues. CDR1 GTSNPN and CDR2 SVGIG come from the germline V gene (reference sequence). The CDR3 nucleotides are TGTGCCCGGAGTGGAGGGGTAGGCAATCAGCCCCAGCATTTT. This gives the protein CARSGGVGNQPQHF.

At least ten counts were recorded for this clonotype. The V and J genes are TRBV7-9 and TRBJ1-6, with D hard to call. Germline V lookup: CDR1 SEHNR, CDR2 FQNEAQ (reference sequence). The CDR3 length is 12 residues. V was trimmed by 5 bases and J by 7 bases, leaving 6 bases between them. CDR3: CASSPPNSPLHF. The CDR3 DNA reads as TGTGCCAGCAGCCCCCCGAATTCACCCCTCCACTTT.

In this sample, this clonotype turned up a few times. V is TRBV20-1 and J is TRBJ2-3; TRBD1 might be the D (6 bases). Germline CDR1 and CDR2: DFQATT and SNEGSKA (reference sequence). V was clipped by 5 bases and J by 7 bases, with 13 bases between them. The CDR3 covers 12 residues. As DNA, the CDR3 is TGCAGTGCTGGAATACAGGGCCATACGCAGTATTTT. Translation gives CSAGIQGHTQYF.

The CDR3 DNA reads as TGTGCCAGCAGCCAAACGGCCGAATTTTACGAGCAGTACTTC. It translates to CASSQTAEFYEQYF. This sequence joins TRBV3-1 and TRBJ2-7; D remains ambiguous. V gave up 2 bases and J gave up 4 bases, with 12 bases separating them. Germline V gives CDR1 LGHDT, CDR2 YNNKEL (reference sequence). This CDR3 comprises 14 residues.

Concerning this clonotype: A much larger clone differs by one base, so this may be a read error. The gene calls are TRBV4-3 and TRBJ1-5, with unresolved D. The CDR3 length is 15 residues. CDR1 is LGHNA, CDR2 YSLEER, per germline. CDR3 nucleotide sequence: TGCGCCGGCAGCCAAGATGTCAGCAGCAATCAGCCCCAGCATTTT. Translating gives CAGSQDVSSNQPQHF.

In its sample, this clonotype was seen many times. The chain links TRBV30 to TRBJ1-1, with D perhaps matching TRBD1 (6 bases). V was pared by 5 bases and J by 5 bases, with 21 bases between. CDR1 is GTSNPN and CDR2 is SVGIG in the germline V gene (reference sequence). This CDR3 is built from 15 residues. In DNA, the CDR3 is TGTGCCTGGGGGGGGCCCGACTCCGGTGATACTGAAGCTTTCTTT. Amino acids: CAWGGPDSGDTEAFF. The full variable domain, rest sourced from reference TRBV30 and TRBJ1-1, is SQTIHQWPATLVQPVGSPLSLECTVEGTSNPNLYWYRQAAGRGLQLLFYSVGIGQISSEVPQNLSASRPQDRQFILSSKKLLLSDSGFYLCAWGGPDSGDTEAFFGQGTRLTVV.

On this clonotype itself: This may arise from a read error, as a much more abundant clone is one base away. Because it lacks the conserved phenylalanine or tryptophan at the end, this CDR3 is likely a read error. The V and J genes are TRBV5-6 and TRBJ2-3, with D tentatively TRBD2 (5 bases). The germline V and J ends were trimmed by 0 bases and 6 bases, with 11 bases remaining between them. CDR3 length: 14 residues. Germline lookup yields CDR1 SGHDT and CDR2 YYEEEE. The CDR3 sequence: CASSLGGSGDTQYS. As DNA, the CDR3 is TGTGCCAGCAGCTTGGGAGGATCGGGGGATACGCAGTATTCT.

Turning to this clonotype: A read error may be the cause here, since a much bigger clone is one base away. The chain employs TRBV4-3 and TRBJ1-5; tentatively, D is TRBD1 (6 bases). The CDR3 spans 16 residues. Looked up from germline, CDR1 is LGHNA and CDR2 is YSLEER. The CDR3 region has the DNA TGCGCCAGCGGCCAAGACCCGGGGGCGAGCAATCAGCCCCAGCATTTT. Residues: CASGQDPGASNQPQHF.

This clonotype was counted at least ten times. The chain recombines TRBV7-2 with TRBJ1-3; no clear D. The CDR3 runs 13 residues. CDR1 and CDR2 (germline): SGHTA, FQGNSA. Between the trimmed V and J ends, which lost 3 bases and 6 bases, there was a span of 9 bases. CDR3 in amino acids: CASSFGGQNTIYF. The CDR3 region has the DNA TGTGCCAGCAGCTTTGGTGGTCAAAACACCATATATTTT.